This entry describes one T cell receptor (beta chain). Its antigen is unidentified. This CDR3 contains 11 residues. Germline loops: CDR1 LNHDA, CDR2 SQIVND (reference sequence). V lost 5 bases, J lost 5 bases, and 7 bases lay in between. This specimen comes from a study of long-term antiretroviral therapy in people with HIV. Study-wide findings and caveats: ART adherence was not documented, and neither viral resistance nor therapy changes had any data. The study found narrower CDR3 length ranges in HIV repertoires than in controls.

Survey-level resolution applied to immunoSEQ assay v3.0. The method was immunoSEQ multiplex PCR; TCRdb's version includes in-frame clones alone and lacks a portion of them. The table includes 25,000 to 30,000 clones, approximately 78% detected once. One or more pre-ART and two or more post-ART PBMC samples were available from each donor. The study used samples holding about 0.9-11 million cryopreserved PBMC before DNA extraction. The chain couples TRBV19 to TRBJ2-7; no clear D gene. The source is a man aged 50 to 59 with HIV. Sequences were derived from unsorted PBMCs, sampled 2.9 years after starting antiretroviral therapy. CDR3 DNA: TGTGCCAGTAGTCGATGGGACGAGCAGTACTTC. It is translated as CASSRWDEQYF.